This record concerns one TCR beta chain sequence. Its target is not known. Amplification used 60 Vbeta primers and 13 Jbeta primers. Profiled with immunoSEQ multiplex PCR; TCRdb holds only in-frame clones, not every one. Here the sample spans about 120,000 clones, around 75% being singletons. From germline, CDR1 is MGHRA and CDR2 YSYEKL. The CDR3 spans 15 residues. V gave up 5 bases and J gave up 4 bases; unmatched junction bases: 8. This entry belongs to a study of cytomegalovirus exposure and HLA in healthy donors. Notes on the study in general: Reportedly, HLA-A and HLA-B alleles of most subjects were accurately predicted from TCR beta. A link between a missense DCLRE1C variant and TCR beta V- and J-gene trimming emerged from a later analysis. CMV serostatus was the only recorded immune exposure for donors. With further analysis later on, most CMV-associated TCR beta chains appeared HLA-restricted.

The TCR originated in a woman in her thirties or forties in good health and CMV-seropositive. Sequencing was done on a sample of PBMCs. The genes are TRBV4-1 and TRBJ2-1, with TRBD1 identical over 7 bases. The CDR3 spells CASSSAGTVYNEQFF. In DNA, the CDR3 is TGCGCCAGCAGCTCAGCCGGGACAGTTTACAATGAGCAGTTCTTC.